This is a list of T cell receptor beta chains from one sample in a study of T cells in Graves' hyperthyroidism and ophthalmopathy. TCRdb fed the multiplex PCR reads into MiXCR, producing one record per CDR3 protein. The sample has 200,000 to 300,000 distinct CDR3 sequences, about 24% seen once. Input material: blood. The receptor set was obtained from a woman in her 40s with Graves' ophthalmopathy. Both conserved end residues are part of each CDR3. A D gene is named only where the DNA matches it firmly. Rows may omit the clone size; those that give it use once, few, many or a size class.

D: TRBD2; V: TRBV5-1; size: many; J: TRBJ2-5; CDR3: CASSLEGLAGGPETQYF; DNA: TGCGCCAGCAGCTTGGAGGGACTAGCGGGAGGGCCAGAGACCCAGTACTTC
D: NA; V: TRBV28; size: many; J: TRBJ2-7; CDR3: CASSTPGLSSYEQYF; DNA: TGTGCCAGCAGCACCCCGGGACTGAGCTCCTACGAGCAGTACTTC
D: TRBD2; V: TRBV6-1; size: many; J: TRBJ2-2; CDR3: CASNVAGGPTGELFF; DNA: TGTGCCAGCAATGTAGCGGGAGGGCCCACCGGGGAGCTGTTTTTT
D: TRBD1; V: TRBV5-1; size: once; J: TRBJ2-5; CDR3: CASSPGDRAGETQYF; DNA: TGCGCCAGCAGCCCCGGGGACAGGGCCGGAGAGACCCAGTACTTC
D: NA; V: TRBV4-1; size: few; J: TRBJ2-5; CDR3: CASSQPLGSGETQYF; DNA: TGCGCCAGCAGCCAACCCTTAGGAAGTGGAGAGACCCAGTACTTC
D: TRBD1; V: TRBV28; size: many; J: TRBJ2-5; CDR3: CALRGTGDQETQYF; DNA: TGTGCCCTCCGGGGGACAGGGGATCAAGAGACCCAGTACTTC
D: NA; V: TRBV9; size: many; J: TRBJ1-1; CDR3: CASSVVEAGNAFF; DNA: TGTGCCAGCAGCGTAGTCGAGGCAGGGAACGCTTTCTTT
D: NA; V: TRBV6-1; size: many; J: TRBJ2-2; CDR3: CASSEGRVWGELFF; DNA: TGTGCCAGCAGTGAAGGCAGGGTTTGGGGGGAGCTGTTTTTT
D: NA; V: TRBV6-1; size: many; J: TRBJ2-2; CDR3: CASSSRGEAGELFF; DNA: TGTGCCAGCAGCTCAAGGGGGGAAGCCGGGGAGCTGTTTTTT
D: TRBD1; V: TRBV6-4; size: NA; J: TRBJ1-2; CDR3: CASSRILGQGNNGYTF; DNA: TGTGCCAGCAGTCGTATTCTGGGACAGGGGAATAACGGCTACACCTTC
D: NA; V: TRBV7-2; size: NA; J: TRBJ2-5; CDR3: CASSLGVAETQYF; DNA: TGTGCCAGCAGCTTAGGCGTAGCAGAGACCCAGTACTTC
D: NA; V: TRBV7-2; size: NA; J: TRBJ1-5; CDR3: CASSLAGSGINQPQHF; DNA: TGTGCCAGCAGCTTAGCGGGTTCGGGAATAAATCAGCCCCAGCATTTT
D: TRBD1; V: TRBV20-1; size: NA; J: TRBJ1-1; CDR3: CSAGQGTGGTEAFF; DNA: TGCAGTGCGGGACAGGGGACAGGGGGGACTGAAGCTTTCTTT
D: TRBD2; V: TRBV20-1; size: many; J: TRBJ2-7; CDR3: CSVRAGSSYEQYF; DNA: TGCAGTGTCAGAGCGGGAAGCTCCTACGAGCAGTACTTC
D: TRBD1; V: TRBV6-1; size: many; J: TRBJ1-1; CDR3: CASTPGQLNTEAFF; DNA: TGTGCCAGCACCCCGGGACAGTTAAACACTGAAGCTTTCTTT
D: NA; V: TRBV6-1; size: many; J: TRBJ2-7; CDR3: CASSGNPYEQYF; DNA: TGTGCCAGCAGCGGCAACCCCTACGAGCAGTACTTC
D: NA; V: TRBV16; size: many; J: TRBJ1-1; CDR3: CASSQWGQGTEAFF; DNA: TGTGCCAGCAGCCAATGGGGGCAGGGCACTGAAGCTTTCTTT